This passage covers 9 T cell receptor beta chains from one sample sequenced in a study of T cell changes during pregnancy in multiple sclerosis. Sequencing was performed with immunoSEQ multiplex PCR; in TCRdb, only in-frame clones are kept and a portion is missing. This table has about 61,000 clones, over 75% appearing once. This material consisted of peripheral blood, taken in the first trimester of pregnancy. These TCRs come from a female donor with multiple sclerosis, enrolled in a pregnancy study.

V usage is TRBV30 and J usage is TRBJ2-7, with 7 bases matching TRBD2. Germline CDR1 GTSNPN, CDR2 SVGIG (reference sequence). The V and J ends lost 0 bases and 0 bases, in that order; junction bases with no gene match: 11. The CDR3 length is 17 residues. In DNA form, the CDR3 reads TGTGCCTGGAGTGTAAGCGGGGCTAGATGCCCCTCCTACGAGCAGTACTTC. This codes for CAWSVSGARCPSYEQYF.

The chain links TRBV19 to TRBJ2-5; TRBD2 matches at 12 bases. There are 15 residues in the CDR3. Germline V gene sequence: CDR1 LNHDA, CDR2 SQIVND (reference sequence). Losses at the gene ends were 3 bases for V and 5 bases for J; bases not matched to a gene: 4. CDR3 DNA sequence: TGTGCCAGTAGTATGACTAGCGGGAGTACCGAGACCCAGTACTTC. Protein sequence: CASSMTSGSTETQYF.

The genes are TRBV30 and TRBJ1-1; possible D gene TRBD1, 5 bases. Trimming left V 0 bases short and J 5 bases short, with 13 bases between. Per germline, CDR1 GTSNPN and CDR2 SVGIG (reference sequence). There are 14 residues in the CDR3. CDR3 DNA: TGTGCCTGGAGTGTACTACAGGCTGGAACTGAAGCTTTCTTT. It codes for CAWSVLQAGTEAFF.

The genes are TRBV28 and TRBJ2-7; perhaps TRBD2 as D (6 bases). The germline CDR1 and CDR2 sequences are MDHEN and SYDVKM. The CDR3 runs 14 residues. V lost 8 bases and J lost 5, with 19 bases in between. The CDR3 DNA follows: TGTGCCAGCCACCCCCGGGGGTTAGGAGACGAGCAGTACTTC. It specifies CASHPRGLGDEQYF.

This sequence joins TRBV28 and TRBJ2-4; a weak D match, TRBD1 (6 bases). The CDR3 contains 13 residues. CDR1 is MDHEN and CDR2 is SYDVKM in the germline V gene. V lost 8 bases to trimming and J lost 5 bases, with 13 bases between them. The CDR3 here is CASQDSLENIQYF. The DNA of the CDR3 is TGTGCCAGCCAGGACAGCCTGGAAAACATTCAGTACTTC.

This chain connects TRBV30 to TRBJ2-3, with TRBD2 identical over 8 bases. There are 16 residues in the CDR3. V gave up 2 bases and J gave up 2 bases; unmatched junction bases: 9. Per germline, CDR1 GTSNPN and CDR2 SVGIG (reference sequence). CDR3 coding DNA: TGTGCCTGGAGTATTGAGCGGGAGTCTTACACAGATACGCAGTATTTT. Its protein is CAWSIERESYTDTQYF.

This chain uses TRBV18 with TRBJ1-1; D is uncertain. The V end lost 1 base, the J end lost 5 bases, and 8 bases lay between the germline ends. Germline V lookup: CDR1 KGHSH, CDR2 LQKENI. This CDR3 is 13 amino acids long. The CDR3 DNA sequence: TGTGCCAGCTCACCACAACACGGGACTGAAGCTTTCTTT. This encodes CASSPQHGTEAFF.

Notes on this clone: Other DNA sequences from this sample encode an identical CDR3 as well. V and J are TRBV5-1 and TRBJ2-5; 9 nucleotides align to TRBD1. The CDR3 covers 13 residues. The trim removed 4 bases at V and 5 bases at J, leaving 3 bases unmatched. The germline V gene has CDR1 SGHRS and CDR2 YFSETQ. The CDR3 DNA reads as TGCGCCAGCAGCCCCGGACAGGGGGAGACCCAGTACTTC. Its translation: CASSPGQGETQYF.

As concerns this clone: This same CDR3 is encoded by further DNA sequences in the sample. V and J are TRBV28 and TRBJ1-2; no clear D. The germline CDR1 and CDR2 sequences are MDHEN and SYDVKM. This CDR3 spans 12 amino acids. The V and J ends lost 1 base and 5 bases respectively, with 5 bases between them. The DNA for the CDR3 is TGTGCCAGCAGTTTATCAGATTATGGCTACACCTTC. Translated, it gives CASSLSDYGYTF.